This record concerns one T cell receptor (beta chain) sequence. The sample comes from a study of identifying expanded T cells in peripheral blood. Between the trimmed V and J ends, which lost 5 bases and 5 bases, there was a span of 14 bases. Germline V gene sequence: CDR1 SGHNT, CDR2 YYREEE (reference sequence). This CDR3 is built from 13 residues. Clones were sequenced by immunoSEQ multiplex PCR, and TCRdb holds only the in-frame ones, with some missing. The top ten hold about a sixth of the sample, which has under 120,000 clones, roughly 89% seen once. The chain uses TRBV5-4 and TRBJ2-7; D is perhaps TRBD1 (6 bases). The receptor was isolated from a person aged 18 to 75 in good health. The source material was blood. The CDR3 DNA reads as TGTGCCAGCAGTTTACAGGGTACGGACGAGCAGTACTTC. It encodes CASSLQGTDEQYF. Full variable domain (remainder filled in from reference TRBV5-4 and TRBJ2-7): ETGVTQSPTHLIKTRGQQVTLRCSSQSGHNTVSWYQQALGQGPQFIFQYYREEENGRGNFPPRFSGLQFPNYSSELNVNALELDDSALYLCASSLQGTDEQYFGPGTRLTVT.